Given below is one T cell receptor (beta chain) in context. Its specificity is not known. Every one of the donors was a Caucasian adult that lived in Nashville, Tennessee. At deep level, the assay was performed. Data came from immunoSEQ multiplex PCR; TCRdb stores just in-frame clones and leaves some out. This sample yields 2 million to 2.5 million clones, of which around 90% are seen a single time; around 0.4% belongs to the top ten. The sample originates from a study of shared clonotypes between healthy human individuals. This CDR3 has 12 residues. Trimming cost V 5 bases and J 3 bases, with 8 bases left between them. Germline assignment: CDR1 LNHNV and CDR2 YYDKDF (reference sequence). General observations from the study: When compared with the clonotypes that were shared by all four sorted-subset donors, the non-shared clonotypes turned out to have lower generation probabilities.

The sequencing input was naive CD4+ T cells from PBMCs. Stated subset: CD45RA+ positively selected. This chain uses TRBV15 with TRBJ2-7; D is uncertain. The sequence was obtained from a man aged 18-30 years in good health. Some clones in this sample may be carry-over from other donors' samples. CDR3 nucleotides: TGTGCCACCAGCTGGGCCTTCTACGAGCAGTACTTC. This gives the protein CATSWAFYEQYF.